The present T cell receptor beta chain was sequenced within a study of CD8 T cells in Susac syndrome. With random hexamers, roughly 0.45 to 1 ug RNA was reverse transcribed. Amplification of TCR beta CDR3 spanned 54 Vbeta and 13 Jbeta via immunoSEQ multiplex PCR. In TCRdb, the immunoSEQ multiplex PCR reads were re-called with MiXCR into one record per CDR3 protein. Of approximately 180,000 distinct CDR3 sequences listed, 90% to 97% are singletons. This CDR3 region has 16 residues. The V gene end was trimmed by 5 bases and the J gene end by 4 bases; junction bases not matched to a gene: 12. Germline CDR1 reads SEHNR; CDR2 reads FQNEAQ (reference sequence). Negative isolation yielded CD4+ and CD8+ T cells, and FACS enriched TEMRA cells.

Sequences were obtained from CD4+ T cells from PBMCs. The chain combines TRBV7-9 with TRBJ1-1; 8 bases map to TRBD1. The sequence came from a human donor with multiple sclerosis. CDR3 amino acids: CASSPGPGGEGTEAFF. In DNA, the CDR3 is TGTGCCAGCAGCCCAGGCCCAGGGGGCGAGGGCACTGAAGCTTTCTTT.